This entry concerns a single T cell receptor beta chain. The target antigen is unknown. This sample stems from a study of T cell responses to AZD1222 COVID-19 vaccine. General observations from the study: Sampling captured repertoires only after the peak T cell response. As reported, nearly half of all spike-specific TCRs target variant regions that are unmutated. Spike-specific TCR repertoires showed rising breadth and depth after two AZD1222 doses.

The assay was immunoSEQ multiplex PCR, and TCRdb's table has in-frame clones only and misses some. The sample carries 95,000 to 110,000 clones, over 75% recorded once. In germline, CDR1 is LNHDA, CDR2 SQIVND (reference sequence). The CDR3 runs 20 residues. The V end lost 4 bases, the J end lost 4 bases, and 31 bases lay between the germline ends. Sequences were derived from peripheral blood, sampled on day 0 of AZD1222 vaccination. The clonotype originates from an adult in good health. V gene TRBV19 combines with J gene TRBJ1-2; D call uncertain. The CDR3 DNA is TGTGCCAGTAGTACTTTTAATCCCGAGGGAATGATTCTCGGTAGCTATGGCTACACCTTC. It is translated as CASSTFNPEGMILGSYGYTF. Using reference TRBV19 and TRBJ1-2 for the parts outside the CDR3, the full variable domain is DGGITQSPKYLFRKEGQNVTLSCEQNLNHDAMYWYRQDPGQGLRLIYYSQIVNDFQKGDIAEGYSVSREKKESFPLTVTSAQKNPTAFYLCASSTFNPEGMILGSYGYTFGSGTRLTVV.